The rows below give T cell receptor beta chains drawn from one sample of a study of molecular identifiers for immune sequencing clone quantification. TCRdb re-analysed the PCR reads in MiXCR, keeping a single row per CDR3 protein. The data show around 470,000 distinct CDR3 sequences, with approximately 25% seen just once and 0.7% to 0.9% held by the top ten. Material for sequencing was naive CD8+ T cells from blood, with Jurkat cell RNA spiked in. Receptors were obtained from a human donor in good health. Some libraries in this study had Jurkat cell RNA spiked in. CDR3s include the opening cysteine and the closing phenylalanine or tryptophan. A D gene is named only where the DNA matches it firmly. Expanded clones get a size class; other rows say once, few or many, or leave the size out.

clone_size j_call v_call d_call cdr3_aa cdr3_nt
. TRBJ2-2 TRBV27 TRBD1 CASSLLTGLMAGELFF TGTGCCAGCAGTTTATTGACAGGGTTGATGGCCGGGGAGCTGTTTTTT
many TRBJ2-7 TRBV27 . CASGAQRGYEQYF TGTGCCAGCGGGGCTCAGAGGGGCTACGAGCAGTACTTC
few TRBJ2-1 TRBV30 . CAWSVTSPRNEQFF TGTGCCTGGAGTGTAACTAGCCCTAGGAATGAGCAGTTCTTC
. TRBJ2-1 TRBV20-1 TRBD2 CSARPAGLAGGLHNEQFF TGCAGTGCTAGGCCTGCTGGACTAGCGGGGGGCCTACACAATGAGCAGTTCTTC
. TRBJ1-5 TRBV6-6 . CASTVMGGKNQSQHF TGTGCCAGCACCGTTATGGGGGGGAAAAATCAGTCCCAGCATTTT
. TRBJ2-1 TRBV11-2 TRBD1 CASSPFGQGSSYNEQFF TGTGCCAGCAGCCCGTTCGGACAGGGAAGCTCCTACAATGAGCAGTTCTTC
few TRBJ2-5 TRBV12-3/TRBV12-4 . CASSSGLIPETQYF TGTGCCAGCAGTTCGGGACTGATTCCGGAGACCCAGTACTTC
few TRBJ2-2 TRBV4-1 . CASSQGVAGELFF TGCGCCAGCAGCCAAGGGGTCGCCGGGGAGCTGTTTTTT
. TRBJ2-1 TRBV10-2 . CASSGSFDEQFF TGCGCCAGCAGTGGTAGCTTCGATGAGCAGTTCTTC
few TRBJ2-7 TRBV5-1 TRBD1 CASSLIGTGSYEQYF TGCGCCAGCAGCTTGATCGGGACAGGCTCCTACGAGCAGTACTTC
many TRBJ1-1 TRBV7-9 TRBD1 CASSSDRGLEAFF TGTGCCAGCAGCTCGGACAGGGGGCTTGAAGCTTTCTTT
many TRBJ1-4 TRBV4-3 . CASSPFWATNEKLFF TGCGCCAGCAGCCCCTTCTGGGCAACTAATGAAAAACTGTTTTTT
. TRBJ2-2 TRBV29-1 TRBD1 CSVDGTGSSTGGLFF TGCAGCGTGGACGGGACAGGTTCGAGCACCGGGGGGCTGTTTTTT
many TRBJ2-4 TRBV6-2/TRBV6-3 . CASSYSRIPYKNIQYF TGTGCCAGCAGTTACTCGAGGATTCCCTACAAAAACATTCAGTACTTC
. TRBJ2-1 TRBV7-9 TRBD2 CASSLWTGGLAGEDEQFF TGTGCCAGCAGCTTATGGACGGGGGGACTAGCGGGAGAGGATGAGCAGTTCTTC
few TRBJ2-3 TRBV6-5 . CASSYSSTDTQYF TGTGCCAGCAGTTACTCGAGCACAGATACGCAGTATTTT
many TRBJ2-2 TRBV24-1 . CATSDSGGRELFF TGTGCCACCAGTGATTCCGGAGGCAGGGAGCTGTTTTTT
. TRBJ2-1 TRBV29-1 . CSVGPWSEQFF TGCAGCGTGGGACCGTGGAGTGAGCAGTTCTTC
. TRBJ1-1 TRBV20-1 . CSARAGWTEAFF TGCAGTGCTAGAGCGGGATGGACTGAAGCTTTCTTT
few TRBJ1-6 TRBV7-9 . CASSLVGSPLHF TGTGCCAGCAGCTTGGTTGGATCACCCCTCCACTTT
many TRBJ2-5 TRBV12-3/TRBV12-4 . CASSFGGQETQYF TGTGCCAGCAGTTTTGGCGGGCAAGAGACCCAGTACTTC
. TRBJ1-2 TRBV29-1 . CSVEDGERGGGYSF TGCAGCGTTGAAGATGGAGAACGGGGCGGTGGCTACTCCTTT
few TRBJ1-1 TRBV5-6 . CASSFVTAYTEAFF TGTGCCAGCAGCTTTGTCACAGCTTACACTGAAGCTTTCTTT
. TRBJ1-2 TRBV7-9 TRBD1 CASSLAEGQALYGYTF TGTGCCAGCAGCTTAGCCGAAGGACAGGCCCTCTATGGCTACACCTTC
. TRBJ1-5 TRBV19 TRBD1 CASSFLGPGGVQPQHF TGTGCCAGTAGTTTCCTCGGGCCAGGGGGGGTTCAGCCCCAGCATTTT
many TRBJ2-7 TRBV7-9 . CASRDRSSYEQYF TGTGCCAGCAGGGACAGAAGCTCCTACGAGCAGTACTTC
many TRBJ2-3 TRBV29-1 TRBD2 CSVEEWLAGVPDTQYF TGCAGCGTTGAAGAGTGGCTAGCGGGAGTTCCGGATACGCAGTATTTT
few TRBJ2-7 TRBV14 TRBD2 CASSQGLAREQYF TGTGCCAGCAGCCAAGGACTAGCGAGGGAGCAGTACTTC
. TRBJ2-1 TRBV21-1 . CTSSKVTQSSYNEQFF TGTACCAGCAGCAAAGTCACGCAGAGCTCCTACAATGAGCAGTTCTTC